These 30 T cell receptor beta chains were all obtained from the same sample, sequenced in a study of regulatory dendritic cells for organ transplantation. The data were produced by immunoSEQ multiplex PCR, yet TCRdb's version contains in-frame clones alone and is incomplete. Here the sample spans fewer than 40,000 clones, about 93% being singletons. Sequenced: naive CD8+ T cells from blood. The subset was: CD45RA+ naive T cells. The receptors here all came from a human donor in good health.

This chain links TRBV2 with TRBJ1-4; TRBD1 might be the D (5 bases). This CDR3 contains 15 residues. The V end was cut by 8 bases, the J end by 0 bases, with 13 bases between. From germline, CDR1 is SNHLY and CDR2 FYNNEI. CDR3 DNA sequence: TGTGCCAGCGGGGGGTTCTACTCAACTAATGAAAAACTGTTTTTT. This gives the protein CASGGFYSTNEKLFF.

V usage is TRBV5-1 and J usage is TRBJ2-7, with D unclear. CDR1 and CDR2 (germline): SGHRS, YFSETQ. Trimming shortened V by 0 bases and J by 2 bases, and 9 bases separated the two germline ends. This CDR3 has 14 residues. CDR3 DNA sequence: TGCGCCAGCAGCTTGGAAATCCCCGCCTACGAGCAGTACTTC. Amino acid sequence: CASSLEIPAYEQYF.

This chain links TRBV5-6 with TRBJ1-1; the D gene is possibly TRBD1 (5 bases). The V gene lost 2 bases and the J gene lost 1 base, with 9 bases spanning the gap. Germline V lookup: CDR1 SGHDT, CDR2 YYEEEE. This CDR3 contains 14 residues. In DNA form, the CDR3 reads TGTGCCAGCAGCTTAGGAACAGGGAACACTGAAGCTTTCTTT. It yields the protein CASSLGTGNTEAFF.

The V call is TRBV4-1, the J call TRBJ1-5; D is undetermined. The CDR3 sequence is 15 residues long. Trimming removed 0 bases from V and 7 bases from J, with 13 bases in between. The germline V gene encodes CDR1 MGHRA and CDR2 YSYEKL. The CDR3 DNA is TGCGCCAGCAGCCAAGATCGGGATCTTAACCAGCCCCAGCATTTT. Its translation is CASSQDRDLNQPQHF.

The chain joins TRBV9 to TRBJ2-3, with a weak D call TRBD2 (5 bases). This CDR3 contains 15 residues. Trimming removed 3 bases from V and 4 bases from J, with 15 bases in between. CDR1 and CDR2 (germline): SGDLS, YYNGEE. The CDR3 here is CASSDQIALSDTQYF. The CDR3 nucleotides are TGTGCCAGCAGCGACCAAATAGCGTTGTCAGATACGCAGTATTTT.

This chain uses TRBV19 with TRBJ2-6; D gene unclear. The germline gives CDR1 LNHDA, CDR2 SQIVND (reference sequence). The CDR3 runs to 14 residues. V was shortened by 0 bases and J by 6 bases, with 6 bases between the two germline ends. This chain's CDR3 is CASSIDLEANVLTF. The CDR3, as DNA: TGTGCCAGTAGTATAGATCTCGAGGCCAACGTCCTGACTTTC.

This rearrangement joins TRBV19 to TRBJ2-7; 9 nucleotides match TRBD1. The CDR3 contains 15 residues. Unmatched junction bases numbered 9, after V lost 4 bases and J lost 5 bases. Per germline, CDR1 LNHDA and CDR2 SQIVND (reference sequence). The CDR3 DNA follows: TGTGCCAGTAGTAACGCCGGGACAGGGATGAACGAGCAGTACTTC. This gives the protein CASSNAGTGMNEQYF.

This chain uses TRBV28 with TRBJ2-7; D call uncertain. The germline CDR1 and CDR2 sequences are MDHEN and SYDVKM. The length of the CDR3 is 13 residues. Trimming cost V 6 bases and J 10 bases, with 19 bases left between them. The DNA of the CDR3 is TGTGCCAGCAGGGAAAACCGCATGGCCTCTCAGTACTTC. Amino acid sequence: CASRENRMASQYF.

The chain links TRBV27 to TRBJ2-3; 12 bases are shared with TRBD2. The V and J ends lost 1 base and 4 bases, in that order; junction bases with no gene match: 3. The CDR3 runs 16 residues. Germline lookup yields CDR1 MNHEY and CDR2 SMNVEV (reference sequence). DNA for the CDR3: TGTGCCAGCAGTTTATGGGCTAGCGGGGGGGCAGATACGCAGTATTTT. Its protein product is CASSLWASGGADTQYF.

This sequence joins TRBV9 and TRBJ2-1; TRBD2 agrees at 11 bases. This CDR3 has 15 residues. The germline V gene encodes CDR1 SGDLS and CDR2 YYNGEE. J lost 7 bases, V lost 2 bases, and 5 bases had no gene match. The CDR3 bases are TGTGCCAGCAGCGTTAGCGGGGGGGCTGGGAATGAGCAGTTCTTC. It encodes CASSVSGGAGNEQFF.

The CDR3 coding sequence is TGTGCCAGCAGTTTGGGACTAGCGGGATCTGAGCAGTTCTTC. It specifies CASSLGLAGSEQFF. This chain joins TRBV28 and TRBJ2-1; 13 nucleotides align to TRBD2. CDR1 is MDHEN, CDR2 SYDVKM, per germline. V was pared by 3 bases and J by 9 bases, with 2 bases of the junction left unmatched. There are 14 residues in the CDR3.

The chain uses TRBV7-9 and TRBJ2-7, with D possibly TRBD1 on 6 matching bases. The CDR3 runs to 16 residues. CDR1 is SEHNR, CDR2 FQNEAQ, per germline (reference sequence). Trimming stripped 8 bases from V and 2 bases from J, with 22 bases between. The CDR3 coding sequence is TGTGCCAGCGGTACCCAGCCAGCAGGGGTTCCCTACGAGCAGTACTTC. Amino acids: CASGTQPAGVPYEQYF.

The chain has TRBV5-4 and TRBJ2-4; TRBD2 agrees at 11 bases. CDR3 length equals 15 residues. Germline trimming cut 3 bases from V and 6 bases from J; bases unmatched to any gene: 5. Germline CDR1 SGHNT, CDR2 YYREEE (reference sequence). The CDR3 DNA is TGTGCCAGCAGCTCCACTAGCGGGGGACCAAACATTCAGTACTTC. Its protein product is CASSSTSGGPNIQYF. Based on the CDR3 plus reference TRBV5-4 and TRBJ2-4, the full variable domain is ETGVTQSPTHLIKTRGQQVTLRCSSQSGHNTVSWYQQALGQGPQFIFQYYREEENGRGNFPPRFSGLQFPNYSSELNVNALELDDSALYLCASSSTSGGPNIQYFGAGTRLSVL.

The chain carries TRBV4-3 and TRBJ1-2; D possibly corresponds to TRBD1 (5 bases). CDR3 length equals 13 residues. The V gene's germline CDR1 is LGHNA and CDR2 YSLEER. V was trimmed by 0 bases and J by 8 bases, leaving 10 bases between them. CDR3 residues: CASSQDRGDGYTF. The CDR3 DNA reads as TGCGCCAGCAGCCAAGATCGGGGGGACGGCTACACCTTC.

This clone was observed a few times. The rearrangement links TRBV21-1 to TRBJ1-2. TRBV21-1 is labeled a pseudogene. This CDR3 comprises 10 residues. The CDR3 coding sequence is TGTGCCAGTATGCCGGGGGGCTACACCTTC. Its translation is CASMPGGYTF.

In this sample, this clone turned up a few times. This chain links TRBV6-5 with TRBJ1-5, with TRBD1 matching over 9 bases. The CDR3 spans 14 residues. The junction had 5 bases not matched to a gene; V was cut back by 10 bases and J by 1 base. CDR1 is MNHEY, CDR2 SVGAGI, per germline. CDR3 nucleotides: TGTGCCACCCGGACAGGGGAGAGCAATCAGCCCCAGCATTTT. This translates into CATRTGESNQPQHF.

The chain couples TRBV2 to TRBJ1-1; D remains unclear. The CDR3 has 14 residues. Germline values: CDR1 SNHLY, CDR2 FYNNEI. As DNA, the CDR3 is TGTGCTTGGGGAGGCGAAAGTTTTGGCACTGAAGCTTTCTTT. This translates into CAWGGESFGTEAFF.

This clone is a singleton in its sample. CDR3 sequence: CASSPSGGAALDTQYF. CDR3 nucleotides: TGTGCCAGTAGTCCGAGCGGGGGGGCCGCTTTAGATACGCAGTATTTT. This chain links TRBV19 with TRBJ2-3, with 10 bases matching TRBD2. The J segment lost 5 bases and the V segment lost 5 bases, leaving 10 bases of the junction unmatched. Germline V gene lookup returns CDR1 LNHDA and CDR2 SQIVND (reference sequence). This CDR3 is built from 16 residues.

CDR3 DNA sequence: TGTGCCAGCAGCGTAGGAGAGGGCCCGAACACTGAAGCTTTCTTT. It yields the protein CASSVGEGPNTEAFF. The rearrangement uses TRBV9 and TRBJ1-1, with no clear D. The CDR3 has 15 residues. The ends were cut back, 0 bases at V and 1 base at J, with 10 bases in the middle. Germline assignment: CDR1 SGDLS and CDR2 YYNGEE. Using reference TRBV9 and TRBJ1-1 for the parts outside the CDR3, the full variable domain is DSGVTQTPKHLITATGQRVTLRCSPRSGDLSVYWYQQSLDQGLQFLIQYYNGEERAKGNILERFSAQQFPDLHSELNLSSLELGDSALYFCASSVGEGPNTEAFFGQGTRLTVV.

The rearrangement uses TRBV4-1 and TRBJ2-7; D not certain. From germline, CDR1 is MGHRA and CDR2 YSYEKL. This CDR3 contains 15 residues. The V end lost 2 bases, the J end lost 0 bases, and 11 bases lay between the germline ends. The CDR3 sequence is CASSQWSGSSYEQYF. CDR3 DNA sequence: TGCGCCAGCAGCCAATGGTCTGGTAGCTCCTACGAGCAGTACTTC.

The genes are TRBV28 and TRBJ2-3; D remains unclear. V was shortened by 4 bases and J by 6 bases, with 14 bases between the two germline ends. Germline V gene data show CDR1 as MDHEN and CDR2 as SYDVKM. This CDR3 spans 14 amino acids. The CDR3 sequence: CASSSDVPMDTQYF. DNA of the CDR3: TGTGCCAGCAGTTCGGACGTCCCAATGGATACGCAGTATTTT.

This clone was seen just once. The rearrangement uses TRBV4-1 and TRBJ2-2, with D hard to call. Trimming cost V 8 bases and J 6 bases, with 16 bases left between them. In germline, CDR1 is MGHRA, CDR2 YSYEKL. This CDR3 region has 14 residues. The CDR3 DNA follows: TGCGCCAGCCAACCTTCTGTGGCGCCCGGGGAGCTGTTTTTT. Its translation: CASQPSVAPGELFF.

The chain has TRBV7-8 and TRBJ1-2; tentative D call: TRBD1 (6 bases). Per the germline V gene, CDR1 is SGHVS and CDR2 is FQNEAQ. This CDR3 contains 15 residues. Trimming stripped 5 bases from V and 3 bases from J, with 16 bases between. The CDR3 sequence is CASSLSPRGYYGYTF. The CDR3 nucleotides are TGTGCCAGCAGCCTAAGTCCAAGGGGGTACTATGGCTACACCTTC.

This rearrangement joins TRBV28 to TRBJ2-7; 7 bases are a match to TRBD2. Trimming removed 3 bases from V and 3 bases from J; junction bases left unmatched: 5. The CDR3 sequence is 14 residues long. Germline V CDR1 and CDR2: MDHEN, SYDVKM. The CDR3 sequence is CASSFPSGRYEQYF. The CDR3 DNA is TGTGCCAGCAGTTTTCCTAGCGGACGCTACGAGCAGTACTTC.

The sample holds one count of this clone. V gene TRBV6-5 combines with J gene TRBJ2-2, with 7 bases aligning to TRBD2. CDR1 MNHEY and CDR2 SVGAGI come from the germline V gene. V gave up 7 bases and J gave up 2 bases; unmatched junction bases: 4. The CDR3 is 14 amino acids. The CDR3 coding sequence is TGTGCCAGCATATCTAGCGGAAACACCGGGGAGCTGTTTTTT. Amino acid sequence: CASISSGNTGELFF.

This chain connects TRBV7-9 to TRBJ2-1, with D possibly matching TRBD1 (6 bases). Looked up from germline, CDR1 is SEHNR and CDR2 is FQNEAQ (reference sequence). CDR3 length: 13 amino acids. V gave up 3 bases and J gave up 8 bases, with 11 bases separating them. This CDR3 is CASSLWGPDEQFF. The CDR3 DNA sequence: TGTGCCAGCAGCTTGTGGGGGCCCGATGAGCAGTTCTTC.

V and J are TRBV9 and TRBJ2-5, with D uncertain. CDR1 SGDLS and CDR2 YYNGEE come from the germline V gene. The CDR3 runs 14 residues. The V and J ends lost 0 bases and 1 base respectively, with 7 bases between them. The CDR3 bases are TGTGCCAGCAGCGTAGGACGTGTCCAAGAGACCCAGTACTTC. Residues: CASSVGRVQETQYF.

The chain carries TRBV29-1 and TRBJ1-2; D remains unclear. V lost 5 bases, J lost 2 bases, and 3 bases lay in between. CDR1 is SQVTM, CDR2 ANQGSEA, per germline. This CDR3 has 10 amino acids. The CDR3 nucleotides read TGCAGCGTTAACAACTATGGCTACACCTTC. It specifies CSVNNYGYTF.

CDR3 in DNA: TGTGCCTGGAGTGAGACAGGGGGTCAGCCCCAGCATTTT. Translating gives CAWSETGGQPQHF. The rearrangement joins TRBV30 to TRBJ1-5, with 9 nucleotides matching TRBD1. The CDR3 extends over 13 amino acids. Germline CDR1 GTSNPN, CDR2 SVGIG (reference sequence). The V and J ends lost 1 base and 6 bases, in that order; junction bases with no gene match: 1.

The DNA of the CDR3 is TGCGCCAGCAGCCAAGAGACTAGCGGGACTACAGATACGCAGTATTTT. Translated: CASSQETSGTTDTQYF. J is TRBJ2-3 and V is TRBV4-3, with TRBD2 matching 11 bases. This CDR3 contains 16 residues. V shed 0 bases, J shed 3 bases, and the junction held 2 bases outside the gene matches. CDR1 LGHNA and CDR2 YSLEER come from the germline V gene.